This T cell receptor beta chain derives from a study of patients and donors after allogeneic stem cell transplantation. The germline gives CDR1 MGHRA, CDR2 YSYEKL. The V end lost 2 bases, the J end lost 0 bases, and 15 bases lay between the germline ends. CDR3 length: 17 amino acids. In TCRdb, the RT-PCR reads were re-called with MiXCR into one record per CDR3 protein. The sample carries some 87,000 distinct CDR3 sequences, around 49% recorded once. The specimen sequenced was blood, either unsorted or a sorted T cell fraction (not recorded which). The chain employs TRBV4-1 and TRBJ2-3; tentatively, D is TRBD2 (6 bases). This sequence was found in a human donor who was either an allogeneic HSCT recipient or a stem cell or donor lymphocyte infusion donor (not recorded which). It is not recorded whose cells these are; they may come from a transplant donor. The CDR3 loop is CASSQQYPGTSTDTQYF. The CDR3 region has the DNA TGCGCCAGCAGCCAACAATATCCCGGGACTAGCACAGATACGCAGTATTTT.